Listed below are T cell receptor beta chains from one sample, sequenced in a study of T cell clonotyping in hematopoietic cell transplantation. Produced via immunoSEQ multiplex PCR; TCRdb's table is partial and in-frame only. The sample carries 13,000 to 15,000 clones, about 60% recorded once. Source material: PBMCs. The receptor set was obtained from a human donor who either received an allogeneic hematopoietic cell transplant for a myeloid malignancy or was a related donor (not recorded which). Some clones in this sample may be carry-over from other donors' samples. The CDR3 runs from the conserved cysteine through the conserved F or W.

J | V | CDR3
TRBJ2-7 | TRBV6-6 | CASSYSGEVSYEQYF
TRBJ2-5 | TRBV9 | CASSVGPEQETQYF
TRBJ2-5 | TRBV5-1 | CASSPSGGNLQETQYF
TRBJ2-7 | TRBV15 | CATSRGQGAREQYF
TRBJ2-7 | TRBV10-3 | CAISEGVAYEQYF
TRBJ2-5 | TRBV5-6 | CASSFFAETQYF
TRBJ1-5 | TRBV2 | CASSVTGDQPQHF
TRBJ2-1 | TRBV7-3 | CASSLLTNGWSDEQFF
TRBJ1-5 | TRBV28 | CASSTTGMQPQHF
TRBJ1-3 | TRBV30 | CAWRIHSGNTIYF
TRBJ1-2 | TRBV6-5 | CASSYLPSNYGYTF
TRBJ1-5 | TRBV7-8 | CASSLTGGFNQPQHF
TRBJ2-7 | TRBV7-9 | CASSPVSYEQYF
TRBJ1-2 | TRBV28 | CASSVRTGNYGYTF
TRBJ1-1 | TRBV5-1 | CASSFNSLNTEAFF
TRBJ1-5 | TRBV5-8 | CASSFDRSSNQPQHF
TRBJ2-7 | TRBV5-4 | CASSTWGDEQYF
TRBJ2-7 | TRBV30 | CARKGQASYEQYF
TRBJ1-6 | TRBV2 | CASKGVNSPLHF
TRBJ1-5 | TRBV27 | CASSITGFQPQHF
TRBJ2-2 | TRBV6-1 | CASSVGGDTGELFF
TRBJ2-7 | TRBV6-5 | CASSYSGEGYEQYF
TRBJ1-2 | TRBV30 | CAWSVGYGYTF
TRBJ2-3 | TRBV29-1 | CSVGYPNTDTQYF
TRBJ2-7 | TRBV2 | CASSEDRDYEQYF
TRBJ2-7 | TRBV2 | CASSPTYYTAGYYEQYF
TRBJ1-1 | TRBV9 | CASTGTEVNTEAFF
TRBJ1-1 | TRBV2 | CASVPDGVPNTEAFF
TRBJ2-2 | TRBV5-1 | CASSSGDTGELFF
TRBJ2-7 | TRBV7-2 | CASSQHGGGGYEQYF
TRBJ1-1 | TRBV6-5 | CASRAVVTLNTEAFF
TRBJ1-6 | TRBV10-3 | CAISPTRLKSDSPLHF
TRBJ1-2 | TRBV27 | CASNSGQGVYGYTF
TRBJ2-7 | TRBV5-6 | CASSFTGTGLGEQYF
TRBJ2-3 | TRBV11-2 | CASSRRGGMAEDTQYF
TRBJ1-1 | TRBV4-3 | CASSQDTGWGTEAFF
TRBJ1-3 | TRBV30 | CAWRSSSGNTIYF
TRBJ2-7 | TRBV14 | CASSQASLQVTYEQYF
TRBJ1-1 | TRBV9 | CASSVGLARGTEAFF
TRBJ2-1 | TRBV29-1 | CSVQAYYNEQFF
TRBJ1-1 | TRBV25-1 | CASRILENPEAFF
TRBJ2-7 | TRBV11-1 | CASSPTGGKGDEQYF